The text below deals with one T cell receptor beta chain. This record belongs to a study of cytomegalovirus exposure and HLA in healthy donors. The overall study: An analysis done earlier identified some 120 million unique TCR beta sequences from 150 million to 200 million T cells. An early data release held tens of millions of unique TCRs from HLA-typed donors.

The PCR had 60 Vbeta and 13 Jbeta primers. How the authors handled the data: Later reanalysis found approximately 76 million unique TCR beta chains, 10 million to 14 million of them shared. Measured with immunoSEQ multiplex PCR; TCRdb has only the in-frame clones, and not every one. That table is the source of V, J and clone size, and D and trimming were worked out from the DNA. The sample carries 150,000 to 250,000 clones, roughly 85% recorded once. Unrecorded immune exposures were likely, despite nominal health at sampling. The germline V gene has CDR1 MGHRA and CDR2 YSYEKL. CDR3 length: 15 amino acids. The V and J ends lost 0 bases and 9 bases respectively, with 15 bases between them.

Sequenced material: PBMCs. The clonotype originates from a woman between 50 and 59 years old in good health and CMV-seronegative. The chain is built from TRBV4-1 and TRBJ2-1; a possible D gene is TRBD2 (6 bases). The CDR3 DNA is TGCGCCAGCAGCCAAGATACACTAGCTGGGCGTGAGCAGTTCTTC. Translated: CASSQDTLAGREQFF.